This record concerns one T cell receptor beta chain sequence. Its specificity is not known. This sample stems from a study of beta chain features in type 1 diabetes. Study-level findings and limits: TCRB CDR3s from Type 1 diabetes patients were moderately but significantly shorter in all four CD4+ subsets.

With 0 bases removed from V and 0 bases from J, the gap between germline ends came to 9 bases. This CDR3 comprises 15 residues. Germline V CDR1 and CDR2: SGHRS, YFSETQ. Expressed TCRB transcripts were sequenced because the isolated RNA had all been reverse transcribed beforehand. The protocol was immunoSEQ multiplex PCR, while the TCRdb copy is restricted to in-frame clones and leaves out a portion. Among over 650,000 clones listed, more than 13% were seen once. This chain joins TRBV5-1 and TRBJ1-1, with a possible D match to TRBD1 (5 bases). This clonotype originated in a man younger than 30 with type 1 diabetes. Sequences were obtained from naive CD4+ T cells from blood. This chain's CDR3 is CASSLAPGLNTEAFF. Here the CDR3 DNA reads TGCGCCAGCAGCTTGGCTCCAGGGCTGAACACTGAAGCTTTCTTT.